A selection of T cell receptor beta chains follows, all from one sample in a study of T cell responses to AZD1222 COVID-19 vaccine. Data came from immunoSEQ multiplex PCR; TCRdb stores just in-frame clones and leaves some out. Of under 95,000 clones in the sample, approximately 90% were seen once. The sequences come from peripheral blood, collected 28 days after the second AZD1222 dose. Receptors were obtained from an adult who received the AZD1222 COVID-19 vaccine. Each CDR3 is given with its conserved first and last residue. D genes are given only for firm matches. Clone sizes are given selectively: once, few, many, or a class where the clone is expanded.

TRBJ2-3 TRBV27 - 18 TRBD1 TGTGCCAGCAGTTTAGGGGTGGGGACAGGGGCCCGCACAGATACGCAGTATTTT CASSLGVGTGARTDTQYF
TRBJ2-2 TRBV10-3 - 15 TRBD1 TGTGCCATCAGTGGGGGGACAGGGACCGCCGGGGAGCTGTTTTTT CAISGGTGTAGELFF
TRBJ2-1 TRBV5-5 - 15 TRBD1 TGTGCCAGCAGCTGGACCGGGACAGGGTACAATGAGCAGTTCTTC CASSWTGTGYNEQFF
TRBJ1-4 TRBV5-5 once 14 TRBD1 TGTGCCAGCAGCTTGACAGGGGGCGGAGAAAAACTGTTTTTT CASSLTGGGEKLFF
TRBJ1-2 TRBV14 - 14 - TGTGCCAGCAGCAGGCGGACCCGGGTTGATGGCTACACCTTC CASSRRTRVDGYTF
TRBJ1-5 TRBV4-3 - 13 - TGCGCCAGCAGCCAAGACAGGGAGCAGCCCCAGCATTTT CASSQDREQPQHF
TRBJ1-5 TRBV7-9 - 15 - TGTGCCAGCAGCTTAGAGGGGTACTCCAATCAGCCCCAGCATTTT CASSLEGYSNQPQHF
TRBJ1-6 TRBV4-1 - 19 TRBD1 TGCGCCAGCAGCCGAAGATCTAGGGACAGTCTTCCTTATAATTCACCCCTCCACTTT CASSRRSRDSLPYNSPLHF
TRBJ2-3 TRBV7-6 - 15 TRBD2 TGTGCCAGCAGCTTAATCGCGGGGGGCACAGATACGCAGTATTTT CASSLIAGGTDTQYF
TRBJ2-1 TRBV7-3 - 14 - TGTGCCAGCAGCCCGGTAAGCTCCTACAATGAGCAGTTCTTC CASSPVSSYNEQFF
TRBJ2-5 TRBV19 - 13 - TGTGCCAGTAAGGACTTGGTTGGCGAGACCCAGTACTTC CASKDLVGETQYF
TRBJ1-1 TRBV6-6 - 15 TRBD1 TGTGCCAGCAGTTACGGGACAGGGAAATACACTGAAGCTTTCTTT CASSYGTGKYTEAFF
TRBJ2-1 TRBV19 - 14 TRBD2 TGTGCCAGTAGCAGGGGGACTAGCACGTCTGAGCAGTTCTTC CASSRGTSTSEQFF
TRBJ2-7 TRBV6-2/TRBV6-3 - 13 - TGTGCCAGCAGTTACTCGAGCCCGTACGAGCAGTACTTC CASSYSSPYEQYF
TRBJ2-5 TRBV5-1 - 13 - TGCGCCAGCAGCCCAGACGGGGCGGAGACCCAGTACTTC CASSPDGAETQYF
TRBJ2-2 TRBV6-2/TRBV6-3 few 15 - TGTGCCAGCAGCCCCGGGACACTCAACACCGGGGAGCTGTTTTTT CASSPGTLNTGELFF
TRBJ2-7 TRBV9 - 16 TRBD1 TGTGCCAGCAGCCCGAGACAGGGGCGTTCTGGGTACGAGCAGTACTTC CASSPRQGRSGYEQYF
TRBJ2-3 TRBV7-2 once 14 TRBD1 TGTGCCAGCCGAAAGACAGGGGGTGTGGATACGCAGTATTTT CASRKTGGVDTQYF
TRBJ1-5 TRBV6-5 - 14 - TGTGCCAGCTCAGGGCAAGTTGGCAGTCAGCCCCAGCATTTT CASSGQVGSQPQHF
TRBJ1-2 TRBV4-1 - 15 - TGCGCCAGCAGCCAAGTTGCAGCCGCATTCTATGGCTACACCTTC CASSQVAAAFYGYTF
TRBJ2-1 TRBV7-9 - 16 - TGTGCCAGCAGCTTAGTTGAGGTTAGCAAAGGGAATGAGCAGTTCTTC CASSLVEVSKGNEQFF
TRBJ2-2 TRBV19 - 16 TRBD2 TGTGCCAGTAGTATTGGACTAGCGGGGGGTAGAGGGGAGCTGTTTTTT CASSIGLAGGRGELFF
TRBJ1-4 TRBV18 once 12 - TGTGCCAGCTCTGTCGCTAATGAAAAACTGTTTTTT CASSVANEKLFF
TRBJ1-6 TRBV2 - 16 - TGTGCCAGCAGTGAATTAGTAGGGCCAGAGAATTCACCCCTCCACTTT CASSELVGPENSPLHF
TRBJ2-1 TRBV12-5 - 15 TRBD2 TGTGCTAGTGGTTTGGTAACGGGGGGGCGAAATGAGCAGTTCTTC CASGLVTGGRNEQFF
TRBJ1-2 TRBV7-9 - 12 - TGTGCCAGCAGCCAAGAGGCTAGAGGCTACACCTTC CASSQEARGYTF
TRBJ1-2 TRBV27 - 14 TRBD1 TGTGCCAGCAGTCTAGGACAGGGCTCCAATGGCTACACCTTC CASSLGQGSNGYTF